Each of the 27 T cell receptor beta chains below was sequenced from the same sample in a study of cytomegalovirus exposure and HLA in healthy donors. PCR primers comprised 60 Vbeta and 13 Jbeta primers. TCRdb keeps only in-frame clones here, not all; method: immunoSEQ multiplex PCR. Of about 120,000 clones listed, about 73% were seen once; the top ten hold over 3.5%. The sample comprised PBMCs. All receptors come from a woman in her thirties or forties in good health and CMV-seronegative.

The chain combines TRBV6-5 with TRBJ2-5; a weak D match, TRBD2 (7 bases). V dropped 6 bases and J dropped 5 bases, with 16 bases sitting between them. The CDR3 is made up of 14 amino acids. Germline lookup yields CDR1 MNHEY and CDR2 SVGAGI. CDR3 DNA: TGTGCCAGCAGCGGCGGGGGCTTGGGGGAGACCCAGTACTTC. It encodes CASSGGGLGETQYF.

The CDR3 reads CASSSRRVQNTEAFF. As DNA, the CDR3 is TGTGCCAGCAGCTCCCGCAGGGTACAGAACACTGAAGCTTTCTTT. V and J are TRBV7-8 and TRBJ1-1; TRBD1 is a possible D gene (5 bases). In germline, CDR1 is SGHVS, CDR2 FQNEAQ. V lost 4 bases and J lost 1, with 13 bases in between. There are 15 residues in the CDR3.

The J gene is TRBJ2-1, the V gene TRBV19; 8 bases agree with TRBD1. Germline-derived CDR1 and CDR2 are LNHDA and SQIVND (reference sequence). The length of the CDR3 is 15 residues. V lost 3 bases to trimming and J lost 8 bases; unmatched junction nucleotides: 9. CDR3 DNA sequence: TGTGCCAGTAGTATCTTCAGGGGGCGGCATGATGAGCAGTTCTTC. It encodes CASSIFRGRHDEQFF.

This clone has a handful of counts. The chain links TRBV11-3 to TRBJ2-1; 9 positions agree with TRBD2. With V trimmed by 1 base and J by 8 bases, 15 bases remained unmatched. The CDR3 is made up of 18 amino acids. Germline V gene lookup returns CDR1 SGHNT and CDR2 YENEEA. CDR3 nucleotide sequence: TGTGCCAGCAGCTTAGGCGGTTGGGGCGGGGGGGGACTCCATGAGCAGTTCTTC. Its translation: CASSLGGWGGGGLHEQFF.

The V and J genes are TRBV18 and TRBJ1-1, with 8 bases aligning to TRBD1. Per the germline V gene, CDR1 is KGHSH and CDR2 is LQKENI. With V trimmed by 2 bases and J by 4 bases, 12 bases remained unmatched. The CDR3 has 17 amino acids. The CDR3 region is CASSPVVQGARGTEAFF. CDR3 nucleotides: TGTGCCAGCTCACCAGTTGTTCAGGGGGCGCGAGGCACTGAAGCTTTCTTT.

The V call is TRBV7-8, the J call TRBJ1-1, with a possible D match to TRBD1 (6 bases). Germline V gene lookup returns CDR1 SGHVS and CDR2 FQNEAQ. Trimming cost V 5 bases and J 3 bases, with 19 bases left between them. The CDR3 spans 16 residues. DNA for the CDR3: TGTGCCAGCAGCGGTGGGACATCGGCGTGGGACACTGAAGCTTTCTTT. Residues: CASSGGTSAWDTEAFF.

V is TRBV9 and J is TRBJ2-3, with D possibly being TRBD1 (6 bases). The CDR3 is made up of 18 amino acids. Trimming cost V 4 bases and J 0 bases, with 21 bases left between them. Germline lookup yields CDR1 SGDLS and CDR2 YYNGEE. As DNA, the CDR3 is TGTGCCAGCAGCCCGGAATTCCTTAACAGGGACAGCACAGATACGCAGTATTTT. Encoded protein: CASSPEFLNRDSTDTQYF.

This chain links TRBV5-1 with TRBJ1-1; possible D gene TRBD1, 6 bases. Trimming left V 1 base short and J 7 bases short, with 11 bases between. Germline values: CDR1 SGHRS, CDR2 YFSETQ. This CDR3 region has 13 residues. CDR3 in amino acids: CASSLSDSREAFF. Written as DNA, the CDR3 is TGCGCCAGCAGCTTGTCGGACAGCCGTGAAGCTTTCTTT.

The chain recombines TRBV5-5 with TRBJ1-1, with 11 bases aligning to TRBD1. V was pared by 4 bases and J by 5 bases, with 7 bases of the junction left unmatched. Germline V lookup: CDR1 SGHKS, CDR2 YYEKEE (reference sequence). This CDR3 has 15 residues. CDR3 sequence: CASSTRTGGGTEAFF. CDR3 in DNA: TGTGCCAGCAGCACCAGGACAGGGGGCGGGACTGAAGCTTTCTTT.

The chain carries TRBV19 and TRBJ1-5; the D gene is possibly TRBD1 (5 bases). The germline V and J ends were trimmed by 4 bases and 0 bases, with 7 bases remaining between them. This CDR3 is built from 14 residues. CDR1 LNHDA and CDR2 SQIVND come from the germline V gene (reference sequence). Here the CDR3 reads CASSKGHSNQPQHF. CDR3 nucleotides: TGTGCCAGTAGTAAGGGGCATAGCAATCAGCCCCAGCATTTT.

The rearrangement links TRBV19 to TRBJ2-7; 10 bases map to TRBD1. Trimming removed 5 bases from V and 5 bases from J; junction bases left unmatched: 9. The CDR3 sequence is 15 residues long. Germline V gene sequence: CDR1 LNHDA, CDR2 SQIVND (reference sequence). The CDR3 nucleotides are TGTGCCAGTAGTGCCGCGACAGGGGGCAACGACGAGCAGTACTTC. Protein: CASSAATGGNDEQYF.

The rearrangement uses TRBV7-2 and TRBJ2-5, with a possible D match to TRBD1 (8 bases). Germline loops: CDR1 SGHTA, CDR2 FQGNSA. V lost 4 bases and J 4 bases, leaving 13 bases between the germline ends. This CDR3 region has 14 residues. CDR3 sequence (DNA): TGTGCCAGCAGCTCAGGGGGCGGGGGAGAGACCCAGTACTTC. Translation gives CASSSGGGGETQYF.

V gene TRBV5-4 combines with J gene TRBJ2-3; TRBD1 matches at 10 bases. In germline, CDR1 is SGHNT, CDR2 YYREEE (reference sequence). J was trimmed by 4 bases and V by 3 bases; bases with no gene match: 2. This CDR3 spans 14 amino acids. This CDR3 reads CASSWDRGSDTQYF. The CDR3 DNA is TGTGCCAGCAGCTGGGACAGGGGATCAGATACGCAGTATTTT. The full variable domain, its missing parts supplied by reference TRBV5-4 and TRBJ2-3, is ETGVTQSPTHLIKTRGQQVTLRCSSQSGHNTVSWYQQALGQGPQFIFQYYREEENGRGNFPPRFSGLQFPNYSSELNVNALELDDSALYLCASSWDRGSDTQYFGPGTRLTVL.

The chain employs TRBV9 and TRBJ1-2, with 7 nucleotides matching TRBD1. Trimming at V came to 0 bases and at J to 8 bases, leaving 4 bases not matched to a gene. The V gene's germline CDR1 is SGDLS and CDR2 YYNGEE. This CDR3 is built from 13 residues. CDR3 coding DNA: TGTGCCAGCAGCGTAGAGGGGGCCGGGGGCTACACCTTC. Translated: CASSVEGAGGYTF.

The chain combines TRBV7-9 with TRBJ2-3; TRBD1 might be the D (7 bases). V lost 2 bases and J 5 bases, leaving 11 bases between the germline ends. The CDR3 is 14 residues long. Germline V gene lookup returns CDR1 SEHNR and CDR2 FQNEAQ (reference sequence). This CDR3 is CASSLQGGLDTQYF. The CDR3 DNA reads as TGTGCCAGCAGCTTACAGGGGGGATTAGATACGCAGTATTTT.

The chain couples TRBV10-3 to TRBJ1-2, with TRBD1 matching 7 bases. This CDR3 has 12 amino acids. The germline gives CDR1 ENHRY, CDR2 SYGVKD. V trimming: 10 bases; J trimming: 7 bases; junction bases outside the gene matches: 9. The CDR3 DNA follows: TGTGCCAGCTCAGACAGGGACGGTGGCTACACCTTC. Translation: CASSDRDGGYTF.

V gene TRBV19 combines with J gene TRBJ1-2; D gene uncertain. Germline V gene data show CDR1 as LNHDA and CDR2 as SQIVND (reference sequence). The CDR3 consists of 13 residues. V was shortened by 10 bases and J by 3 bases, with 15 bases between the two germline ends. The CDR3 nucleotides are TGTGCCACCGCGATCAAGCCGGACTATGGCTACACCTTC. This sequence encodes CATAIKPDYGYTF.

The CDR3 DNA is TGTGCCAGCTCACCATTCACAGGCGATGAAGCTTTCTTT. This gives the protein CASSPFTGDEAFF. The chain couples TRBV18 to TRBJ1-1, with D possibly TRBD1 on 5 matching bases. CDR3 length: 13 amino acids. Trimming took 2 bases from V and 7 from J, leaving 11 bases between them. Germline V gene data show CDR1 as KGHSH and CDR2 as LQKENI.

The genes are TRBV5-4 and TRBJ1-4; D is ambiguous. The V gene lost 1 base and the J gene lost 8 bases, with 12 bases spanning the gap. Germline V lookup: CDR1 SGHNT, CDR2 YYREEE (reference sequence). The length of the CDR3 is 14 residues. The CDR3 protein is CASSLFGIEEKLFF. For the CDR3, the DNA is TGTGCCAGCAGCTTGTTCGGTATTGAGGAAAAACTGTTTTTT.

The rearrangement links TRBV6-6 to TRBJ1-2; perhaps TRBD1 as D (5 bases). The germline V gene encodes CDR1 MNHNY and CDR2 SVGAGI (reference sequence). The CDR3 loop spans 14 amino acids. Trimming pared 2 bases from V and 6 bases from J, leaving 13 bases between. The CDR3 is CASSYGKDSHGYTF. For the CDR3, the DNA is TGTGCCAGCAGTTACGGCAAAGACAGTCATGGCTACACCTTC.

This clone was recorded only once. The chain joins TRBV5-4 to TRBJ2-5; perhaps TRBD2 as D (7 bases). This CDR3 is 15 amino acids long. CDR1 is SGHNT, CDR2 YYREEE, per germline (reference sequence). V was cut by 4 bases and J by 4 bases, with 17 bases left in between. The CDR3 reads CASSPRGGGRETQYF. The CDR3 DNA reads as TGTGCCAGCAGCCCACGAGGGGGGGGGAGAGAGACCCAGTACTTC.

V usage is TRBV19 and J usage is TRBJ2-3; possibly TRBD2 for D (6 bases). CDR1 LNHDA and CDR2 SQIVND come from the germline V gene (reference sequence). The germline V and J ends were trimmed by 3 bases and 9 bases, with 16 bases remaining between them. CDR3 size: 14 residues. CDR3 loop: CASSIQILAPTQYF. The CDR3 DNA reads as TGTGCCAGTAGTATTCAGATACTAGCCCCAACGCAGTATTTT.

The chain links TRBV7-6 to TRBJ2-5, with 7 bases identical to TRBD1. CDR1 SGHVS and CDR2 FNYEAQ come from the germline V gene. CDR3 size: 17 residues. J was trimmed by 2 bases and V by 5 bases; bases with no gene match: 14. In nucleotides, the CDR3 is TGTGCCAGCAGCGGCCAGGGGGTGGTTACGGGACAAGAGACCCAGTACTTC. Amino acids: CASSGQGVVTGQETQYF.

The genes are TRBV7-3 and TRBJ2-1; D may be TRBD1 (5 bases). The V end lost 2 bases, the J end lost 3 bases, and 11 bases lay between the germline ends. The germline V gene encodes CDR1 SGHTA and CDR2 FQGTGA. The CDR3 runs to 15 residues. For the CDR3, the DNA is TGTGCCAGCAGCTTACCGCAGGGCCGCTACAATGAGCAGTTCTTC. Its translation: CASSLPQGRYNEQFF.

This sequence joins TRBV7-9 and TRBJ2-2; D possibly corresponds to TRBD2 (5 bases). In germline, CDR1 is SEHNR, CDR2 FQNEAQ (reference sequence). The CDR3 runs 17 residues. Trimming took 1 base from V and 1 from J, leaving 13 bases between them. DNA of the CDR3: TGTGCCAGCAGCTTAGTGGGAGAACAAAGGAACACCGGGGAGCTGTTTTTT. As protein: CASSLVGEQRNTGELFF.

V and J are TRBV19 and TRBJ1-1, with a weak D call TRBD1 (5 bases). The CDR3 spans 14 residues. Trimming removed 3 bases at V and 4 bases at J, with 12 bases between. Germline V lookup: CDR1 LNHDA, CDR2 SQIVND (reference sequence). CDR3 sequence (DNA): TGTGCCAGTAGTATGCGGGAACAGGCCACTGAAGCTTTCTTT. Translating it yields CASSMREQATEAFF.

This chain links TRBV30 with TRBJ2-1; 12 nucleotides line up with TRBD2. Per the germline V gene, CDR1 is GTSNPN and CDR2 is SVGIG (reference sequence). J lost 4 bases, V lost 5 bases, and 15 bases had no gene match. The CDR3 loop spans 18 amino acids. The CDR3 DNA follows: TGTGCCTGGTCCCGGGGGTGGACTAGCGGGGTCAATTACAATGAGCAGTTCTTC. Translated: CAWSRGWTSGVNYNEQFF. Drawing the rest from reference TRBV30 and TRBJ2-1, the complete variable domain is SQTIHQWPATLVQPVGSPLSLECTVEGTSNPNLYWYRQAAGRGLQLLFYSVGIGQISSEVPQNLSASRPQDRQFILSSKKLLLSDSGFYLCAWSRGWTSGVNYNEQFFGPGTRLTVL.